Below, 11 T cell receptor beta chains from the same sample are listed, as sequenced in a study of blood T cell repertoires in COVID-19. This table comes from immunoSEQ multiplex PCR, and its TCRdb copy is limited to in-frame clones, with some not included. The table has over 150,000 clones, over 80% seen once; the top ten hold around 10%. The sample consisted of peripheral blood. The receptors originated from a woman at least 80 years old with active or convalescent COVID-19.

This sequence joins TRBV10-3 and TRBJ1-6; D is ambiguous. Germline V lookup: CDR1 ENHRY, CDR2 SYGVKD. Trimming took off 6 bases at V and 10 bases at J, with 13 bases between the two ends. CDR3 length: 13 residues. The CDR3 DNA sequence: TGTGCCATCAGAGACAATACCAGGTCACCCCTCCACTTT. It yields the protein CAIRDNTRSPLHF.

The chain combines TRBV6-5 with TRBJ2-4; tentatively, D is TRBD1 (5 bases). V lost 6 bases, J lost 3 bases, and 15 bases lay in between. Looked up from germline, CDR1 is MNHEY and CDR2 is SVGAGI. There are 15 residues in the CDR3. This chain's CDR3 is CASSQGGPGKNIQYF. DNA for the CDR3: TGTGCCAGCAGCCAGGGTGGGCCCGGCAAAAACATTCAGTACTTC.

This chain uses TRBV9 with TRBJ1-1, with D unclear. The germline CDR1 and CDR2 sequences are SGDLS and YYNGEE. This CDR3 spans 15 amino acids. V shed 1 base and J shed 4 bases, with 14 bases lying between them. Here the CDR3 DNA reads TGTGCCAGCAGCGTATACGAGGGCGCGGGCACTGAAGCTTTCTTT. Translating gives CASSVYEGAGTEAFF.

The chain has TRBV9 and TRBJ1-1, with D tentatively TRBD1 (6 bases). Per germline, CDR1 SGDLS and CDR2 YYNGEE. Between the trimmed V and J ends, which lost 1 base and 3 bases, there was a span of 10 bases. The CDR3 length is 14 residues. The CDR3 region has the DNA TGTGCCAGCAGCGTAAACAAGGGGGACACTGAAGCTTTCTTT. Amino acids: CASSVNKGDTEAFF.

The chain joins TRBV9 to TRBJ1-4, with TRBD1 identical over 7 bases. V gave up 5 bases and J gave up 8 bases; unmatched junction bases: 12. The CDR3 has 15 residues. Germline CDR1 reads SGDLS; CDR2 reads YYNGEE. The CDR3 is CASSSSTGNGEKLFF. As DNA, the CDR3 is TGTGCCAGCAGTTCCTCGACAGGGAATGGGGAAAAACTGTTTTTT.

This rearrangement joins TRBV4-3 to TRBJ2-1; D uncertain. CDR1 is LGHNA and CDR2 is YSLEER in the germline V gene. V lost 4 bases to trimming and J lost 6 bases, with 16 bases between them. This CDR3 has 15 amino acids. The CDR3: CASSPGGRVPNEQFF. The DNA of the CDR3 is TGCGCCAGCAGCCCAGGTGGGCGAGTCCCCAATGAGCAGTTCTTC.

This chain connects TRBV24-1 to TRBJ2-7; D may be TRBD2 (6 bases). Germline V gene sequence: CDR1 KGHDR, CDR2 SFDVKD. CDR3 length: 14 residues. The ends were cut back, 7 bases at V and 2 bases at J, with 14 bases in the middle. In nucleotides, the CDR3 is TGTGCCACCAGGGAGGGACTTCTCACCTACGAGCAGTACTTC. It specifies CATREGLLTYEQYF.

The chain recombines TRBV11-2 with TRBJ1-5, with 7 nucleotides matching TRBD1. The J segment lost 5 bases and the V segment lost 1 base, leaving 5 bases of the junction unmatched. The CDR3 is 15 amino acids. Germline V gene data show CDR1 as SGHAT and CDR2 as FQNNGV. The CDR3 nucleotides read TGTGCCAGCAGCTTAGGGACAGGAGCTTATCAGCCCCAGCATTTT. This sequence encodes CASSLGTGAYQPQHF.

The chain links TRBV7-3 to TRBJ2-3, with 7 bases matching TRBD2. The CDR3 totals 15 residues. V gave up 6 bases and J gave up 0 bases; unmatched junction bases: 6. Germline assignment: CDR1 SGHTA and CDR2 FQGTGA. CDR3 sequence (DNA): TGTGCCAGCAGTGGGAGCGGGGTTAGCACAGATACGCAGTATTTT. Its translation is CASSGSGVSTDTQYF.

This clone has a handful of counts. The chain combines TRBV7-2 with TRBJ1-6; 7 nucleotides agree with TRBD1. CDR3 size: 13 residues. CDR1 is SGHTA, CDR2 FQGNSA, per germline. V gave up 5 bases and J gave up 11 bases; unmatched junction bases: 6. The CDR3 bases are TGTGCCAGCAGCGACAGGGAACCAGCACCCCTCCACTTT. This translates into CASSDREPAPLHF.

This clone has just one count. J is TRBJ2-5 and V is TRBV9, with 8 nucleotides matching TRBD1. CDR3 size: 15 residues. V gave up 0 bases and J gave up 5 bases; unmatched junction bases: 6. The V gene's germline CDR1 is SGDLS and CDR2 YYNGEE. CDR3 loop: CASSVGDRSAETQYF. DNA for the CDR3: TGTGCCAGCAGCGTAGGGGACAGGTCGGCCGAGACCCAGTACTTC.